This T cell receptor (beta chain) was sequenced in a study of immune cell composition in non-small cell lung cancer. Produced via immunoSEQ multiplex PCR; TCRdb's table is partial and in-frame only. The table lists some 3,000 clones, approximately 80% of them singletons. Findings of the study overall: In adenocarcinoma, maximal tumour-associated clone frequency tracked TIL tumour reactivity.

Notes on this clone: Its antigen is not identified.

The receptor was derived from a human donor with non-small cell lung cancer. Sample: lung tumor tissue.

For the CDR3, the DNA is TGTGCCAGCAGCTCCTCCGACAGGGAGGACATTCAGTACTTC. Translation: CASSSSDREDIQYF. The chain recombines TRBV7-2 with TRBJ2-4, with D tentatively TRBD1 (7 bases). V was shortened by 4 bases and J by 8 bases, with 15 bases between the two germline ends. Germline values: CDR1 SGHTA, CDR2 FQGNSA. The CDR3 loop spans 14 amino acids.